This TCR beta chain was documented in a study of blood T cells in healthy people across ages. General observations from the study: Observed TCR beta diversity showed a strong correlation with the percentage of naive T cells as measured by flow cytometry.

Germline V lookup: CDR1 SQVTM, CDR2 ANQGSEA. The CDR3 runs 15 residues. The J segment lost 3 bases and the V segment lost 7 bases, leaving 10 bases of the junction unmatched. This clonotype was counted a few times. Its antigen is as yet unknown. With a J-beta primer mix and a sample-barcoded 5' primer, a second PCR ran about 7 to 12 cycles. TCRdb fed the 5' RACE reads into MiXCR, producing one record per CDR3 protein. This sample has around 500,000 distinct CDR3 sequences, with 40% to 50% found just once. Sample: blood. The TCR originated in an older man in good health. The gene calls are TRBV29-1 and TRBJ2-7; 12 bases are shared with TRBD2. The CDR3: CSARLAGVQDYEQYF. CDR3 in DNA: TGCAGCGCCAGACTAGCGGGAGTCCAAGACTACGAGCAGTACTTC.